This T cell receptor beta chain was identified during a study of blood T cells in healthy people across ages. General observations from the study: The lack of PBMC sorting stopped any conclusive naive versus antigen-experienced comparison.

This clonotype came up a few times. As yet, its antigen is unknown. V lost 2 bases to trimming and J lost 10 bases, with 12 bases between them. The germline gives CDR1 SGHTA, CDR2 FQGNSA. This CDR3 has 14 residues. With a J-beta primer mix and a sample-barcoded 5' primer, a second PCR ran 7 to 11 cycles. TCRdb processed the 5' RACE reads anew with MiXCR; each CDR3 protein has one entry. The table records about 1.1 million distinct CDR3 sequences, around two fifths of them present only once. The clonotype was recovered from a young man in good health. The chain carries TRBV7-2 and TRBJ1-6; no reliable D call. The sequenced material came from blood. CDR3 in DNA: TGTGCCAGCAGCTTATTATCCGGGGAATCACCCCTCCACTTT. Residues: CASSLLSGESPLHF.